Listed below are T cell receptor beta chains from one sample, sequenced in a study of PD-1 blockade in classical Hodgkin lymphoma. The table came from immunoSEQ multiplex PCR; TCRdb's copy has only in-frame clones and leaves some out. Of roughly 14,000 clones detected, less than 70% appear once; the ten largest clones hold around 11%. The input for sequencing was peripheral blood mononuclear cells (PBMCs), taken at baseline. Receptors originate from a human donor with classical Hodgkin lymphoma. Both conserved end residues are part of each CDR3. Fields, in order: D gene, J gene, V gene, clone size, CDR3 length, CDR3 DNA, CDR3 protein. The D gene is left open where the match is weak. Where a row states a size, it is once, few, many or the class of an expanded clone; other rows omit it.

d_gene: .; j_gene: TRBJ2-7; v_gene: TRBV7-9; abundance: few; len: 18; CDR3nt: TGTGCCAGCAGCCCTTTGGGACGTACCGGGACTCGCTCCTACGAGCAGTACTTC; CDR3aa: CASSPLGRTGTRSYEQYF
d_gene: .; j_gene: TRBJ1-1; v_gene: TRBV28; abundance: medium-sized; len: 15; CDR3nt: TGTGCCAGCAGTTTTTCGAAGAGGAGATACACTGAAGCTTTCTTT; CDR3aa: CASSFSKRRYTEAFF
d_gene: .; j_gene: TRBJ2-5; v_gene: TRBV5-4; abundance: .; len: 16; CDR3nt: TGTGCCAGCAGCTTGGTAGTTGTGGGGAGGCAAGAGACCCAGTACTTC; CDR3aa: CASSLVVVGRQETQYF
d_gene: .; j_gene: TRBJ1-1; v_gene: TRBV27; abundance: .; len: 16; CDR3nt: TGTGCCAGCAGTTTATCGGGCGGACCCATGAACACTGAAGCTTTCTTT; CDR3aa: CASSLSGGPMNTEAFF
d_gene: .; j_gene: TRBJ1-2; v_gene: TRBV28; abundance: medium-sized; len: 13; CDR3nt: TGTGCCAGCAGCAGCGACAGCAACTATGGCTACACCTTC; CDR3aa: CASSSDSNYGYTF
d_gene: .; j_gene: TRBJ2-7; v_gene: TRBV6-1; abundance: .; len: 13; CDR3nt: TGTGCCAGCAGCAGTATTATCTGGGACGAGCAGTACTTC; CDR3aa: CASSSIIWDEQYF
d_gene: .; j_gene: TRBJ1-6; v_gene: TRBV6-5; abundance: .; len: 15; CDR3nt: TGTGCCAGCAGTTACGGATCCTCCTATAATTCACCCCTCCACTTT; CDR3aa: CASSYGSSYNSPLHF
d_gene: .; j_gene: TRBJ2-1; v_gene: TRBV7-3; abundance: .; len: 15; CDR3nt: TGTGCCAGCAGCTTAATAGGACGGGAGTACAATGAGCAGTTCTTC; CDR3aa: CASSLIGREYNEQFF
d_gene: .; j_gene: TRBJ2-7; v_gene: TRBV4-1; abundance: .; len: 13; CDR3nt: TGCGCCAGCAGCCTGGACAGCTCCTACGAGCAGTACTTC; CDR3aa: CASSLDSSYEQYF
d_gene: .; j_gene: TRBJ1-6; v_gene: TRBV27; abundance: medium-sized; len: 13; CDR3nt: TGTGCCAGCAGTTTACCAGGGAATTCACCCCTCCACTTT; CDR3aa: CASSLPGNSPLHF
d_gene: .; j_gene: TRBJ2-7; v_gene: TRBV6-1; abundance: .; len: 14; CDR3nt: TGTGCCAGCAGCTTGGGAGCCACACGGCGGGAGCAGTACTTC; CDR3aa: CASSLGATRREQYF
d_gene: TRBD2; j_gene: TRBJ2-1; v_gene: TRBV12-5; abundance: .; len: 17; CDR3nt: TGTGCTAGTGGTTTGGTAGCGAGCGGGATTTCCAGGGATGAGCAGTTCTTC; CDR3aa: CASGLVASGISRDEQFF
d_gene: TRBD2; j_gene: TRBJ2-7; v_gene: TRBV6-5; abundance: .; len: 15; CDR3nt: TGTGCCAGCAGCAGACTAGCTGAATTTACCTACGAGCAGTACTTC; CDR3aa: CASSRLAEFTYEQYF
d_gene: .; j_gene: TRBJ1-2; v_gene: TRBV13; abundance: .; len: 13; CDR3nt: TGTGCCAGCAGCCGCGCCGCTAACTATGGCTACACCTTC; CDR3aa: CASSRAANYGYTF